This T cell receptor beta chain originates from a study of CD8 T cells in ankylosing spondylitis. The CDR3 totals 13 residues. The V end lost 3 bases, the J end lost 6 bases, and 8 bases lay between the germline ends. This clonotype appeared many times. From the 5' RACE reads, TCRdb called clonotypes with MiXCR, one entry per CDR3 protein. Of 110,000 to 150,000 distinct CDR3 sequences listed, 7.5% to 9.5% are singletons. The chain joins TRBV12-3 or TRBV12-4 to TRBJ2-2; D may be TRBD2 (5 bases). This clonotype originated in a male donor with ankylosing spondylitis. The sample was synovial fluid, either unsorted or a sorted T cell fraction (not recorded which). The CDR3 sequence is CASSFGVPGELFF. The CDR3, as DNA: TGTGCCAGCAGTTTCGGGGTCCCCGGGGAGCTGTTTTTT.